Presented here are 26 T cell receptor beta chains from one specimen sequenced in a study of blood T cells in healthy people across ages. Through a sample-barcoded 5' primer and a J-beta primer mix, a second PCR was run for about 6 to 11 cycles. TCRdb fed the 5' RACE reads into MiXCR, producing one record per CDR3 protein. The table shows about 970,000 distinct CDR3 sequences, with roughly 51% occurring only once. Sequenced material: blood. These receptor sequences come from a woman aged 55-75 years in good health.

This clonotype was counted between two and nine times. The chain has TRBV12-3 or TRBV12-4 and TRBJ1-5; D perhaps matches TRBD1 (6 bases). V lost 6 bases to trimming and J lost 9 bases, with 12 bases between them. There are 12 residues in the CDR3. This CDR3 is CASRMGQSPQHF. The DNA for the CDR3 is TGTGCCAGCAGAATGGGACAATCGCCCCAGCATTTT.

The CDR3 DNA follows: TGTGCCAGCAGCCCGGCCGAAAAACTGTTTTTT. It translates to CASSPAEKLFF. The chain joins TRBV12-3 or TRBV12-4 to TRBJ1-4; the D is unclear. This CDR3 has 11 residues. The V and J ends lost 6 bases and 8 bases respectively, with 7 bases between them.

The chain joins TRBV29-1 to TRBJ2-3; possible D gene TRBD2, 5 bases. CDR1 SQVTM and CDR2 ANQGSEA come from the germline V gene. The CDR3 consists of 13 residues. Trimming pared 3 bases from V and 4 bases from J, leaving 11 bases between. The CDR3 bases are TGCAGCGTTGAGGGGATGGGAGCAGATACGCAGTATTTT. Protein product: CSVEGMGADTQYF.

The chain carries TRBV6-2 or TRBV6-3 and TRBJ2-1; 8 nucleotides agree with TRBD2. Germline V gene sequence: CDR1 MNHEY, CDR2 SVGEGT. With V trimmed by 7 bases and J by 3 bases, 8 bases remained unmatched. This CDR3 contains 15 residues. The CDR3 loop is CASTPRRGGYNEQFF. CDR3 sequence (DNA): TGTGCCAGCACCCCACGTCGGGGGGGCTACAATGAGCAGTTCTTC.

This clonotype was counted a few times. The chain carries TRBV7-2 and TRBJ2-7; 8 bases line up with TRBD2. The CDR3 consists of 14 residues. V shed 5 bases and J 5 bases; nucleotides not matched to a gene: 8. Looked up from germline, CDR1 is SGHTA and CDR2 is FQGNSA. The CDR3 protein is CASSPGTRRDEQYF. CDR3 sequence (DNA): TGTGCCAGCAGCCCCGGGACTAGAAGGGACGAGCAGTACTTC.

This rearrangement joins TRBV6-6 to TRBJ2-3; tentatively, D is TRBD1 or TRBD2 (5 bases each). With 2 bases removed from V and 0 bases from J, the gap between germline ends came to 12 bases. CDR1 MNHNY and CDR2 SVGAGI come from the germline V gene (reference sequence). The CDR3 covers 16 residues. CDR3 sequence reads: CASSYEGWISTDTQYF. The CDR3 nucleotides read TGTGCCAGCAGTTACGAGGGGTGGATAAGCACAGATACGCAGTATTTT.

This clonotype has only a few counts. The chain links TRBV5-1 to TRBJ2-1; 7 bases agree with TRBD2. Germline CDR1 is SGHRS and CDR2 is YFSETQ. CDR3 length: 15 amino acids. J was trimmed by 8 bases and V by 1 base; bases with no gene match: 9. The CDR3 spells CASSLLGSGVDEQFF. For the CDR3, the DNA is TGCGCCAGCAGCTTGTTGGGCAGCGGGGTCGATGAGCAGTTCTTC.

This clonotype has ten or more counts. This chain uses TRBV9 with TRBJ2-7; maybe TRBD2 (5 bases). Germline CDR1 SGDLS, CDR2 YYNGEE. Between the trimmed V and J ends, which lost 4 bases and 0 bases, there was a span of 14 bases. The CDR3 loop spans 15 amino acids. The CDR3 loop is CASSLAPGFSYEQYF. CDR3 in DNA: TGTGCCAGCAGCCTAGCCCCCGGTTTCTCCTACGAGCAGTACTTC. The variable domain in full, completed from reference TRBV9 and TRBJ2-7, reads DSGVTQTPKHLITATGQRVTLRCSPRSGDLSVYWYQQSLDQGLQFLIQYYNGEERAKGNILERFSAQQFPDLHSELNLSSLELGDSALYFCASSLAPGFSYEQYFGPGTRLTVT.

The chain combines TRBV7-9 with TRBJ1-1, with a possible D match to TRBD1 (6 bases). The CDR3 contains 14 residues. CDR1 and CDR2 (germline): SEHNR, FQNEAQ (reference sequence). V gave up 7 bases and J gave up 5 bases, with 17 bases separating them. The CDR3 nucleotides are TGTGCCAGCACCCTAGCCCAGGGGAATACTGAAGCTTTCTTT. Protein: CASTLAQGNTEAFF.

The CDR3 here is CASSHPTSGRTYEQYF. CDR3 nucleotide sequence: TGCGCCAGCAGCCACCCTACTAGCGGCCGAACCTACGAGCAGTACTTC. The rearrangement links TRBV4-1 to TRBJ2-7; 8 nucleotides align to TRBD2. V lost 3 bases and J lost 2; bases outside the gene matches: 9. Germline V gene lookup returns CDR1 MGHRA and CDR2 YSYEKL. There are 16 residues in the CDR3.

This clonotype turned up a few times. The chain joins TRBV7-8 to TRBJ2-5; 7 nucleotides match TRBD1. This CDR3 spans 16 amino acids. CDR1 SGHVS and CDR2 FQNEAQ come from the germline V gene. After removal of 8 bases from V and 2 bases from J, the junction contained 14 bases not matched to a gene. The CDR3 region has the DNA TGTGCCAGCTACCCAGGGGGTATCAGGCTTCAAGAGACCCAGTACTTC. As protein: CASYPGGIRLQETQYF.

The CDR3 DNA reads TGTGCCAGCAGTGACGGGACTTCACTGGATGAGCAGTTCTTC. It yields the protein CASSDGTSLDEQFF. V usage is TRBV6-1 and J usage is TRBJ2-1; TRBD2 might be the D (6 bases). CDR1 is MNHNS and CDR2 is SASEGT in the germline V gene. The CDR3 consists of 14 residues. The V end was cut by 3 bases, the J end by 8 bases, with 14 bases between.

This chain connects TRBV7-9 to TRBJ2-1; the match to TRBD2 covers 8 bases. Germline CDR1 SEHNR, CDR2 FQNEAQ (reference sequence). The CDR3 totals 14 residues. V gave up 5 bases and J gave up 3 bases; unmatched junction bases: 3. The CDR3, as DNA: TGTGCCAGCAGCCATAGCGGGGTCTACAATGAGCAGTTCTTC. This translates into CASSHSGVYNEQFF. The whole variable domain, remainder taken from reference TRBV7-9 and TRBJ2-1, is DTGVSQNPRHKITKRGQNVTFRCDPISEHNRLYWYRQTLGQGPEFLTYFQNEAQLEKSRLLSDRFSAERPKGSFSTLEIQRTEQGDSAMYLCASSHSGVYNEQFFGPGTRLTVL.

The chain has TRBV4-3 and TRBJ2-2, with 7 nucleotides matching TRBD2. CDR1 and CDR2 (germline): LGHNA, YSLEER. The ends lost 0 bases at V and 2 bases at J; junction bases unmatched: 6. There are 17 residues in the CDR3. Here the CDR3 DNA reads TGCGCCAGCAGCCAAGATCTGGCGGGAGCAAACACCGGGGAGCTGTTTTTT. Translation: CASSQDLAGANTGELFF.

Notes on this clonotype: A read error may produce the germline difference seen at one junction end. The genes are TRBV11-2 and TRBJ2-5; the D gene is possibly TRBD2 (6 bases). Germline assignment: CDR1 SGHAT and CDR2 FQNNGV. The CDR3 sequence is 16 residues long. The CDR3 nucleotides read TGTGCCAGCAGCTTAGTCTGGGGGGATCTCCAAGGGACCCAGTACTTC. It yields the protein CASSLVWGDLQGTQYF.

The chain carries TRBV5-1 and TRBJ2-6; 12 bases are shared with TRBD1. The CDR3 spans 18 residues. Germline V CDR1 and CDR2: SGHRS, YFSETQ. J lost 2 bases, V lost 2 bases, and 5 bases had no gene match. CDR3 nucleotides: TGCGCCAGCAGCTTTCGGGACAGGGGGCGTGCTGGGGCCAACGTCCTGACTTTC. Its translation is CASSFRDRGRAGANVLTF.

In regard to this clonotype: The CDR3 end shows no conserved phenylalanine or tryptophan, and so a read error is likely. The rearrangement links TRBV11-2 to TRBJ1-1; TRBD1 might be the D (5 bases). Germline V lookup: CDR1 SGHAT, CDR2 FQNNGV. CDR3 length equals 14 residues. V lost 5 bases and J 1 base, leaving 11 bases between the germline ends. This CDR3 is CASSTRGGNTEAFS. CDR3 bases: TGTGCCAGCAGCACACGGGGGGGGAACACTGAAGCTTTCTCT.

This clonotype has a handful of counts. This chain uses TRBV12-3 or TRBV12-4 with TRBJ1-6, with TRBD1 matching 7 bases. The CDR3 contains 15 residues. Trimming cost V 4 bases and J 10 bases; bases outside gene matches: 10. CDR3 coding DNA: TGTGCCAGCAGTTCTGACAGGGCCCCGGAGTCACCCCTCCACTTT. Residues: CASSSDRAPESPLHF.

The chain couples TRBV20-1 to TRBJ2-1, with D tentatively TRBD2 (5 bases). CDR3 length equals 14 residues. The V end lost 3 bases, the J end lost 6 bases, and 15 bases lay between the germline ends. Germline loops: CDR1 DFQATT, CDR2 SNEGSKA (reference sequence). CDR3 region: CSASSGKGLNEQFF. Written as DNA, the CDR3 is TGCAGTGCTAGTTCCGGGAAGGGTCTCAATGAGCAGTTCTTC.

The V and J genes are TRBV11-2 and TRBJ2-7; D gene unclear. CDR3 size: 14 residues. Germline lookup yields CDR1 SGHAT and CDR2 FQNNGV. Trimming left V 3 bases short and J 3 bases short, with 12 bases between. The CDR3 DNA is TGTGCCAGCAGCTTTGCTGGCCTGGTCTACGAGCAGTACTTC. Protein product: CASSFAGLVYEQYF.

The CDR3, as DNA: TGTGCCAGCAGCCAAGAAGACAGGGGGCGTGAAAAACTGTTTTTT. Translating gives CASSQEDRGREKLFF. This chain connects TRBV3-1 to TRBJ1-4, with 10 bases identical to TRBD1. The V segment lost 0 bases and the J segment 7 bases; nucleotides outside the gene matches: 2. This CDR3 is built from 15 residues. Per germline, CDR1 LGHDT and CDR2 YNNKEL (reference sequence).

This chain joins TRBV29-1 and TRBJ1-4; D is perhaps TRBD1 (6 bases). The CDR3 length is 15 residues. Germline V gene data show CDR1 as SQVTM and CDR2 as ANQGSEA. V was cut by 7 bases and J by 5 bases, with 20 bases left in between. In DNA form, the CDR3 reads TGCAGCGCGTCCCGGGACGGGGGGCTGAATGAAAAACTGTTTTTT. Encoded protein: CSASRDGGLNEKLFF.

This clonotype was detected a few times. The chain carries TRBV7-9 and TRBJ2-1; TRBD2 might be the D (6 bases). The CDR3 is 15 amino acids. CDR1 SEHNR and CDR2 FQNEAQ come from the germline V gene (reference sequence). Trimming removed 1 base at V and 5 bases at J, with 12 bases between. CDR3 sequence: CASSLVGRRDNEQFF. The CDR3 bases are TGTGCCAGCAGCTTAGTTGGGAGGAGGGACAATGAGCAGTTCTTC.

This CDR3 is CASSSLGQGQETQYF. Written as DNA, the CDR3 is TGTGCCAGCAGCTCCCTAGGACAGGGGCAAGAGACCCAGTACTTC. This chain uses TRBV7-7 with TRBJ2-5, with TRBD1 matching 9 bases. V lost 4 bases and J lost 2; bases outside the gene matches: 5. CDR1 and CDR2 from the germline V gene are SSHAT and FNYEAQ (reference sequence). The CDR3 sequence is 15 residues long.

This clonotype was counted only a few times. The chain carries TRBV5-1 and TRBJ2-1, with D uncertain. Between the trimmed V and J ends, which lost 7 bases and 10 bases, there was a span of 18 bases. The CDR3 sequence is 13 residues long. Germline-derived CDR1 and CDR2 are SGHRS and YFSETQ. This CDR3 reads CASSIFLLNEQFF. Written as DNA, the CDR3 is TGCGCCAGCTCCATCTTCCTTCTTAACGAGCAGTTCTTC.

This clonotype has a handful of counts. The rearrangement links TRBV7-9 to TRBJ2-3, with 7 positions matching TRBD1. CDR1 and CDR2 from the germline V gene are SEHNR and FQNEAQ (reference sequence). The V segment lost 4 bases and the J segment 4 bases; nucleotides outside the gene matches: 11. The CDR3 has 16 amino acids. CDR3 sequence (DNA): TGTGCCAGCAGCTCACCCGACAGGGTTGAAGCAGATACGCAGTATTTT. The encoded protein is CASSSPDRVEADTQYF.